This T cell receptor (beta chain) was found in a study of identical twins (dated by TCRdb to between 2015 and 2016). About the full investigation: The study deep-sequenced TCR alpha and beta repertoires from monozygotic twins, unrelated adults of various ages and cord blood to test whether fetal clonotypes persist. Replicate twin experiments were performed at different times using different library preparation protocols to rule out contamination. Results and caveats for the whole study, not just this receptor: The excess sharing between twins in beta out-of-frame sequences was weaker because fewer shared sequences reduced the signal-to-noise ratio. Out-of-frame TCR alpha sharing in monozygotic twins was systematically underestimated by recombination models, whereas sharing between unrelated individuals was in agreement with the recombination models. Zero-insertion analyses could be partly confounded by invariant T cells such as MAIT and iNKT, although diverse VJ usage argued against such confounding for most clonotypes. Fewer insertions were carried by abundant cord blood beta clonotypes, a similar but weaker trend appeared in young adult naive repertoires, and no such trend appeared in memory repertoires. Out-of-frame TCR alpha sequences shared between twins showed an excess of low generation-probability sequences compared with coincidental sharing between unrelated individuals. Because the same donors could not be followed over many years, conclusions were based on cross-sectional statistical analysis.

Every donor in the study was a healthy Caucasian. Three pairs of female monozygotic twins, all aged about 18 to 30 years, were included in the twin cohort. CD4+ and CD8+ T cell populations were isolated with positive isolation kits from Invitrogen. The library was built by means of 5' RACE. The run used an Illumina HiSeq 2000. Template switching added a universal primer binding site, and the final cDNA carried a unique molecular identifier that allowed TCR cDNA molecules to be counted accurately. Specific primers in the conserved constant-segment region were used to synthesize first-strand cDNA for the TCR alpha and beta chains. Each cDNA library was double barcoded, with a SMART-Mk sample barcode plus Illumina barcodes, to control for contamination. TruSeq adapter sequences and Illumina sample barcodes were added in two successive PCR steps. TCR alpha and beta cDNA libraries were sequenced on the Illumina HiSeq platform with custom primers. The source study handled its data this way. MiGEC processed the raw reads to extract unique molecular identifiers, while MiXCR was used to determine the CDR3 positions. Recombination models were inferred per individual with the repgenHMM and IGoR tools using an EM algorithm. The tcR package in R was used for shared clonotype analysis, with sharing normalized by the product of cloneset sizes. To study raw recombination without the effects of thymic and clonal selection, out-of-frame nonproductive sequences were analyzed. Starting from the raw public reads, TCRdb applied fastp trimming at Q25, assembled clones with MiXCR and retained in-frame beta chains. Every entry covers one CDR3 protein and lists the most common genes and DNA from its rows. Here the V and J calls rest on TCRdb's processing, not on the authors' analysis. In this sample the table shows roughly 250,000 distinct CDR3 sequences, 6% to 8% of which occur a single time. The ten largest clones capture about 5.8% of the sample.

From cysteine to phenylalanine, the CDR3 is 15 amino acids long. Only CDR3 DNA is held: 45 bases, read in frame from base 1. According to the germline V gene (reference sequence), CDR1 reads SGHKS and CDR2 reads YYEKEE. The trim is 4 bases for V and 1 base for J, with a gap of 11 bases between the germline ends. Worth noting for this clonotype: Its antigen target is currently unknown. No base quality values were provided; no much bigger clone lies one nucleotide off.

This same sample was also taken into another study, of yellow fever vaccine responses in identical twins. The second study also describes: The T cell response to vaccination in identical twins was reported by the authors to appear partly convergent and partly personalized. In identical twins, the study followed T cell clones that responded to the vaccine with precision.

This sequence originates from a woman under 30 in good health. This chain joins TRBV5-5 to TRBJ2-2; the D gene is perhaps TRBD2, from 5 matching bases. Sequencing input: CD8+ T cells sorted from blood. The CDR3 reads CASSPLARNTGELFF. The DNA is TGTGCCAGCAGCCCTTTAGCGAGGAACACCGGGGAGCTGTTTTTT.